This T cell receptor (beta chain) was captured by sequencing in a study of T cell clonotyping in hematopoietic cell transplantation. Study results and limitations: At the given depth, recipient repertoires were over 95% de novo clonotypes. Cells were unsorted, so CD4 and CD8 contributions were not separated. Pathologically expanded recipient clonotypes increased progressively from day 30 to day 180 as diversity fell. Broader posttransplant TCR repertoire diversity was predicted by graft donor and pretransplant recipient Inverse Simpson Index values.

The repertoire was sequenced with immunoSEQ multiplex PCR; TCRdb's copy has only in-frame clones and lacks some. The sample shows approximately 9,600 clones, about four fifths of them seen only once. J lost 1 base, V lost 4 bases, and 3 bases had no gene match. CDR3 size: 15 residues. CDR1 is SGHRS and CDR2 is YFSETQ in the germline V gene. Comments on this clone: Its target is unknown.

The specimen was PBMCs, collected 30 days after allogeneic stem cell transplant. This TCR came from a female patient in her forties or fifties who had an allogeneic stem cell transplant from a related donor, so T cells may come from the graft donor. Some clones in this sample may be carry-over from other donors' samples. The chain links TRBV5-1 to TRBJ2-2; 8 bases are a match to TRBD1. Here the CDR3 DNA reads TGCGCCAGCAGCCGGGACAGGCAGAACACCGGGGAGCTGTTTTTT. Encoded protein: CASSRDRQNTGELFF.